This TCR beta chain comes out of a study of T cells after yellow fever vaccination. Study overall: SMART-Seq v4 Ultra Low Input handled preparation of low-cell-number fractions. Study-wide results and caveats: Post-booster samples contained most primary-vaccination clones (approximately 96% CD4, approximately 88% CD8). There was a small share of clonotypes that showed up in both the CD4 and CD8 compartments.

This clonotype has just one count. Germline is not matched at one junction end, which may reflect a read error. The CDR3 sequence is 14 residues long. Germline CDR1 reads MNHEY; CDR2 reads SMNVEV (reference sequence). Universal primer sites and UMIs were introduced during 5'RACE template-switching synthesis of TCR cDNA. TCRdb reprocessed the 5' RACE reads with MiXCR, giving one entry per CDR3 protein. The sample comprises approximately 85,000 distinct CDR3 sequences, about 14% of which are singletons, and about 26% rests with the top ten. This chain uses TRBV27 with TRBJ1-1; D perhaps matches TRBD1 (5 bases). Specimen: CD8+ T cells not binding an NS4B(214-222) dextramer, sorted from PBMCs, collected about 20 days after the first yellow fever vaccination. The receptor's source is a man younger than 30 who received the YFV17D yellow fever vaccine. The CDR3 reads CASSLVGGDTKAFF. In DNA, the CDR3 is TGTGCCAGCAGTTTAGTTGGGGGAGACACTAAAGCTTTCTTT.